Following are 17 T cell receptor beta chains from one sample sequenced in a study of blood T cell repertoires in COVID-19. Data came from immunoSEQ multiplex PCR; TCRdb stores just in-frame clones and leaves some out. The sample holds more than 150,000 clones, 80% seen once. Sequenced material: PBMCs or T cells enriched from blood (not recorded which). The receptors stem from a man aged 55 to 70 who had been exposed to COVID-19.

The CDR3 region is CAWRPGWYGEQFF. The CDR3 nucleotides read TGTGCCTGGCGTCCAGGTTGGTATGGGGAGCAGTTCTTC. The chain employs TRBV30 and TRBJ2-1; D remains ambiguous. CDR1 is GTSNPN, CDR2 SVGIG, per germline (reference sequence). There are 13 residues in the CDR3. V was pared by 5 bases and J by 10 bases, with 18 bases between.

CDR3 sequence (DNA): TGTGCCAGTAGTTCCGGTCTGTATGGCTACACCTTC. It specifies CASSSGLYGYTF. The chain links TRBV19 to TRBJ1-2; no clear D. V gave up 5 bases and J gave up 5 bases, with 9 bases separating them. CDR1 is LNHDA, CDR2 SQIVND, per germline (reference sequence). This CDR3 has 12 amino acids.

The gene calls are TRBV4-2 and TRBJ1-1, with 10 bases aligning to TRBD1. The CDR3 totals 14 residues. With 4 bases clipped from V and 4 bases from J, the junction kept 3 bases outside the gene matches. CDR1 and CDR2 from the germline V gene are LGHNA and YNFKEQ. The CDR3 loop reads CASSPTGGVTEAFF. DNA for the CDR3: TGTGCCAGCAGCCCGACAGGGGGCGTCACTGAAGCTTTCTTT.

There are a few counts of this clone. This chain links TRBV10-3 with TRBJ2-7, with 10 bases fitting TRBD2. Germline assignment: CDR1 ENHRY and CDR2 SYGVKD. Losses at the gene ends were 7 bases for V and 2 bases for J; bases not matched to a gene: 14. The CDR3 covers 17 residues. CDR3 amino acids: CAIKEDPSGSLAYEQYF. The CDR3 coding sequence is TGTGCCATCAAAGAGGACCCTAGCGGGAGTCTCGCCTACGAGCAGTACTTC.

The V gene is TRBV5-1, the J gene TRBJ2-3, with TRBD2 matching 12 bases. V shed 0 bases, J shed 6 bases, and the junction held 11 bases outside the gene matches. The germline V gene encodes CDR1 SGHRS and CDR2 YFSETQ. The length of the CDR3 is 18 residues. CDR3 region: CASSLGPVTSGSLDTQYF. DNA for the CDR3: TGCGCCAGCAGCTTGGGGCCGGTGACTAGCGGGAGTTTGGATACGCAGTATTTT.

The J gene is TRBJ2-1, the V gene TRBV6-1; no clear D gene. The V end lost 2 bases, the J end lost 12 bases, and 8 bases lay between the germline ends. The CDR3 sequence is 11 residues long. Germline lookup yields CDR1 MNHNS and CDR2 SASEGT. The CDR3 loop is CASSEPQRQFF. The CDR3 DNA is TGTGCCAGCAGTGAACCCCAGCGGCAGTTCTTC.

This chain joins TRBV7-2 and TRBJ2-5, with 8 bases that match TRBD1. The length of the CDR3 is 14 residues. With V trimmed by 7 bases and J by 1 base, 5 bases remained unmatched. The germline V gene has CDR1 SGHTA and CDR2 FQGNSA. As DNA, the CDR3 is TGTGCCAGCACCCCGGGACAGGCCCAAGAGACCCAGTACTTC. Amino acids: CASTPGQAQETQYF.

V usage is TRBV19 and J usage is TRBJ1-2; D is possibly TRBD1 (6 bases). The germline gives CDR1 LNHDA, CDR2 SQIVND (reference sequence). The CDR3 is made up of 13 amino acids. V gave up 8 bases and J gave up 2 bases, with 12 bases separating them. CDR3 DNA sequence: TGTGCCAGTTTATCGAGGGGGAACTATGGCTACACCTTC. Protein product: CASLSRGNYGYTF.

The chain carries TRBV5-1 and TRBJ1-2; 9 bases map to TRBD1. The CDR3 runs to 15 residues. CDR1 and CDR2 from the germline V gene are SGHRS and YFSETQ. V was clipped by 1 base and J by 6 bases; unmatched bases: 7. The CDR3, as DNA: TGCGCCAGCAGCTTGTATGGGACAGGGACAGATGGCTACACCTTC. Its protein product is CASSLYGTGTDGYTF.

CDR3 sequence reads: CASSLTTGGGSPLHF. CDR3 DNA: TGTGCCAGCAGCTTAACCACAGGGGGCGGTTCACCCCTCCACTTT. The rearrangement uses TRBV7-8 and TRBJ1-6; 9 bases are shared with TRBD1. J lost 9 bases, V lost 2 bases, and 5 bases had no gene match. The germline CDR1 and CDR2 sequences are SGHVS and FQNEAQ. CDR3 size: 15 residues.

A few counts support this clone. The chain uses TRBV9 and TRBJ2-2, with TRBD2 matching over 8 bases. Germline values: CDR1 SGDLS, CDR2 YYNGEE. The CDR3 is made up of 16 amino acids. V was pared by 0 bases and J by 1 base, with 2 bases of the junction left unmatched. The CDR3 nucleotides read TGTGCCAGCAGCGTAGGAACTAGCGGGAACACCGGGGAGCTGTTTTTT. Translating gives CASSVGTSGNTGELFF.

The chain carries TRBV24-1 and TRBJ2-1; 11 nucleotides agree with TRBD2. Looked up from germline, CDR1 is KGHDR and CDR2 is SFDVKD. The V segment lost 6 bases and the J segment 0 bases; nucleotides outside the gene matches: 3. The CDR3 contains 16 residues. CDR3 bases: TGTGCCACCAGTCCTAGCGGGGGGAGCTCCTACAATGAGCAGTTCTTC. Translated, it gives CATSPSGGSSYNEQFF.

This clone was counted a few times. The CDR3 DNA reads as TGTGCCAGCAGCAACAACAGGGTGGCGTACGAGCAGTACTTC. It yields the protein CASSNNRVAYEQYF. The genes are TRBV7-2 and TRBJ2-7, with D perhaps matching TRBD1 (6 bases). The CDR3 contains 14 residues. Germline V gene data show CDR1 as SGHTA and CDR2 as FQGNSA. Between the trimmed V and J ends, which lost 5 bases and 4 bases, there was a span of 15 bases.

This clone has only a few counts. J is TRBJ2-1 and V is TRBV28, with 7 bases matching TRBD2. CDR1 is MDHEN, CDR2 SYDVKM, per germline. Losses at the gene ends were 6 bases for V and 8 bases for J; bases not matched to a gene: 10. This CDR3 comprises 14 residues. Here the CDR3 DNA reads TGTGCCAGCAGGCCCCTAAGGGAGGGCCATGAGCAGTTCTTC. Translating it yields CASRPLREGHEQFF.

The V call is TRBV19, the J call TRBJ2-7; TRBD1 might be the D (6 bases). With 8 bases removed from V and 0 bases from J, the gap between germline ends came to 17 bases. The CDR3 totals 15 residues. Germline assignment: CDR1 LNHDA and CDR2 SQIVND (reference sequence). The CDR3 DNA reads TGTGCCAGTGCGCAGGGGTGGGGGAGCTCCTACGAGCAGTACTTC. Its protein is CASAQGWGSSYEQYF.

The chain recombines TRBV10-1 with TRBJ1-1; possibly TRBD1 for D (6 bases). CDR1 WNHNN and CDR2 SYGVQD come from the germline V gene (reference sequence). The ends were cut back, 5 bases at V and 2 bases at J, with 12 bases in the middle. CDR3 length equals 14 residues. The CDR3 loop reads CASSKGTLNTEAFF. CDR3 coding DNA: TGCGCCAGCAGTAAAGGGACATTAAACACTGAAGCTTTCTTT.

A few counts support this clone. The chain joins TRBV2 to TRBJ1-6; 8 nucleotides agree with TRBD1. With 5 bases clipped from V and 7 bases from J, the junction kept 4 bases outside the gene matches. The CDR3 totals 14 residues. In germline, CDR1 is SNHLY, CDR2 FYNNEI. The CDR3 protein is CASSWTGQNSPLHF. For the CDR3, the DNA is TGTGCCAGCAGTTGGACAGGGCAGAATTCACCCCTCCACTTT.